This is a list of T cell receptor beta chains from one sample in a study of cytomegalovirus exposure and HLA in healthy donors. The table came from immunoSEQ multiplex PCR; TCRdb's copy has only in-frame clones and leaves some out. The sample carries about 110,000 clones, nearly 70% recorded once. Sequences were obtained from PBMCs. These receptors originate from a woman aged 70 to 79 in good health and CMV-seropositive. The CDR3 runs from the conserved cysteine through the conserved F or W. D genes are given only for firm matches. Rows give clone size only sometimes, using once, few, many, or a class for an expanded clone.

NA,NA,TRBJ2-5,TRBV5-1,CASSLASAGARETQYF,TGCGCCAGCAGCTTGGCCTCGGCGGGGGCTAGGGAGACCCAGTACTTC
few,NA,TRBJ1-1,TRBV6-5,CASSYSRVTEAFF,TGTGCCAGCAGTTACTCCAGGGTCACTGAAGCTTTCTTT
NA,NA,TRBJ2-5,TRBV29-1,CSGGLIQETQYF,TGCAGCGGAGGACTTATTCAAGAGACCCAGTACTTC
NA,TRBD1,TRBJ2-7,TRBV7-2,CASSKVGQGMTYEQYF,TGTGCCAGCAGCAAAGTCGGACAGGGGATGACCTACGAGCAGTACTTC
NA,TRBD2,TRBJ2-3,TRBV4-2,CASSQEAGGVYTQYF,TGTGCCAGCAGCCAAGAGGCGGGGGGGGTGTATACGCAGTATTTT
few,NA,TRBJ1-1,TRBV20-1,CSANTNTEAFF,TGCAGTGCTAATACTAACACTGAAGCTTTCTTT
NA,NA,TRBJ1-5,TRBV29-1,CSDTKRGYNQPQHF,TGCAGCGACACGAAAAGGGGTTACAATCAGCCCCAGCATTTT
once,NA,TRBJ1-2,TRBV7-9,CASSLEGNYGYTF,TGTGCCAGCAGCTTAGAGGGGAACTATGGCTACACCTTC
NA,NA,TRBJ2-3,TRBV19,CASSPGVAVNTQYF,TGTGCCAGTAGTCCGGGGGTGGCGGTGAATACGCAGTATTTT
once,TRBD1,TRBJ1-6,TRBV5-1,CASSDRQGGNSPLHF,TGCGCCAGCAGCGACCGACAGGGAGGTAATTCACCCCTCCACTTT
NA,TRBD2,TRBJ2-7,TRBV11-2,CASSLVGLQAEQYF,TGTGCCAGCAGCTTAGTGGGACTACAAGCAGAGCAGTACTTC
NA,NA,TRBJ2-1,TRBV19,CASMRGQTYNEQFF,TGTGCCAGTATGAGGGGACAAACATACAATGAGCAGTTCTTC
once,NA,TRBJ2-1,TRBV11-3,CASSLDSPNEQFF,TGTGCCAGCAGCTTAGATAGCCCCAATGAGCAGTTCTTC
few,TRBD1,TRBJ2-7,TRBV5-4,CASSPGTGVRSYEQYF,TGTGCCAGCAGCCCCGGGACAGGGGTCCGTTCCTACGAGCAGTACTTC
NA,TRBD1,TRBJ1-5,TRBV2,CASRGQGVQPQHF,TGTGCCAGCAGGGGACAGGGGGTACAGCCCCAGCATTTT
NA,TRBD2,TRBJ2-3,TRBV5-8,CASSLGAASGGTDTQYF,TGTGCCAGCAGCTTGGGGGCTGCTAGCGGGGGGACAGATACGCAGTATTTT
NA,NA,TRBJ1-5,TRBV21-1,CASSPNPPRTQDSNQPQHF,TGTGCCAGCAGCCCAAACCCGCCCCGGACACAGGATAGCAATCAGCCCCAGCATTTT
NA,TRBD1,TRBJ2-7,TRBV6-5,CASSYSVATGNYEQYF,TGTGCCAGCAGTTACTCGGTGGCGACAGGGAACTACGAGCAGTACTTC
few,TRBD1,TRBJ2-1,TRBV4-1,CASSRGRGTGGANNEQFF,TGCGCCAGCTCTCGGGGGAGGGGCACAGGGGGCGCGAACAATGAGCAGTTCTTC
NA,NA,TRBJ2-4,TRBV6-1,CASSGARKNIQYF,TGTGCCAGCAGTGGGGCCCGGAAAAACATTCAGTACTTC
NA,TRBD1,TRBJ1-2,TRBV30,CAWRGQGTYGYTF,TGTGCCTGGAGAGGACAGGGGACATATGGCTACACCTTC
NA,NA,TRBJ1-4,TRBV10-3,CAISEGQTVNEKLFF,TGTGCCATCAGTGAAGGGCAGACAGTTAATGAAAAACTGTTTTTT
NA,NA,TRBJ1-4,TRBV30,CAWERTPDSPEKLFF,TGTGCCTGGGAGCGCACTCCGGACAGCCCTGAAAAACTGTTTTTT
NA,NA,TRBJ2-7,TRBV10-3,CATGEVEQYF,TGTGCCACTGGGGAGGTGGAGCAGTACTTC
NA,NA,TRBJ2-3,TRBV19,CASSIVPTSTDTQYF,TGTGCCAGTAGTATAGTGCCGACTAGCACAGATACGCAGTATTTT
NA,NA,TRBJ1-5,TRBV30,CAWSVGVGRGLQPQHF,TGTGCCTGGAGTGTAGGGGTCGGCAGGGGATTGCAGCCCCAGCATTTT
NA,NA,TRBJ2-3,TRBV19,CASSRFGGGGTDTQYF,TGTGCCAGTAGTCGATTCGGAGGTGGAGGCACAGATACGCAGTATTTT
NA,NA,TRBJ1-4,TRBV4-2,CASSQLGADEKLFF,TGTGCCAGCAGCCAATTGGGGGCAGATGAAAAACTGTTTTTT
NA,TRBD2,TRBJ2-1,TRBV27,CASSWGGADYNEQFF,TGTGCCAGCAGTTGGGGAGGGGCTGACTACAATGAGCAGTTCTTC
NA,NA,TRBJ1-1,TRBV21-1,CASSLLTGGTEAFF,TGTGCCAGCAGCCTGCTGACAGGGGGCACTGAAGCTTTCTTT
NA,NA,TRBJ1-2,TRBV30,CAWNGGAGGYTF,TGTGCCTGGAATGGGGGGGCGGGTGGCTACACCTTC
NA,TRBD2,TRBJ2-7,TRBV11-1,CASRKTSGGLNLEYEQYF,TGTGCCAGCAGAAAGACTAGCGGGGGGCTAAATCTTGAATACGAGCAGTACTTC
NA,TRBD1,TRBJ1-6,TRBV30,CAWSGATGVNSPLHF,TGTGCCTGGAGTGGAGCGACAGGGGTAAATTCACCCCTCCACTTT
NA,NA,TRBJ2-6,TRBV19,CASTRGSSGANVLTF,TGTGCCAGTACTAGGGGGAGCTCTGGGGCCAACGTCCTGACTTTC
few,NA,TRBJ2-7,TRBV4-2,CASSQSGLSYEQYF,TGTGCCAGCAGCCAATCCGGACTGAGCTACGAGCAGTACTTC